This entry lists 19 T cell receptor beta chains sequenced from one sample in a study of OX40 agonist ivuxolimab in advanced cancers. Profiled with immunoSEQ multiplex PCR; TCRdb holds only in-frame clones, not every one. The data hold approximately 70,000 clones, with over 80% observed a single time. Source: CD4+ or CD8+ T cells sorted from blood, taken in a trial of the OX40 agonist ivuxolimab. All receptors come from an adult with an advanced solid tumor such as melanoma, head and neck, liver or kidney cancer.

The chain links TRBV27 to TRBJ2-5; 12 bases fit TRBD1. Trimming at V came to 1 base and at J to 10 bases, leaving 7 bases not matched to a gene. The germline CDR1 and CDR2 sequences are MNHEY and SMNVEV (reference sequence). The CDR3 is 15 amino acids. CDR3: CASSLWGQGADSQYF. The DNA of the CDR3 is TGTGCCAGCAGTTTATGGGGACAGGGGGCTGATAGCCAGTACTTC.

V gene TRBV6-1 combines with J gene TRBJ2-1, with D unclear. The CDR3 has 11 amino acids. CDR1 is MNHNS and CDR2 is SASEGT in the germline V gene. Trimming shortened V by 4 bases and J by 9 bases, and 7 bases separated the two germline ends. CDR3 in amino acids: CASSGRIEQFF. The DNA of the CDR3 is TGTGCCAGCAGTGGGCGGATTGAGCAGTTCTTC.

This chain links TRBV5-4 with TRBJ1-2, with TRBD1 identical over 7 bases. Germline loops: CDR1 SGHNT, CDR2 YYREEE (reference sequence). Trimming removed 4 bases from V and 0 bases from J; junction bases left unmatched: 9. The CDR3 spans 16 residues. The CDR3 DNA reads TGTGCCAGCAGCCCCGAGGGACAGCTTACTAACTATGGCTACACCTTC. As protein: CASSPEGQLTNYGYTF.

This sequence joins TRBV7-8 and TRBJ1-5; no clear D gene. This CDR3 has 16 amino acids. Trimming took 3 bases from V and 0 from J, leaving 12 bases between them. Germline-derived CDR1 and CDR2 are SGHVS and FQNEAQ. The CDR3 spells CASSFGQVYSNQPQHF. The CDR3 DNA is TGTGCCAGCAGCTTTGGGCAGGTCTATAGCAATCAGCCCCAGCATTTT. The variable domain in full, completed from reference TRBV7-8 and TRBJ1-5, reads GAGVSQSPRYKVAKRGQDVALRCDPISGHVSLFWYQQALGQGPEFLTYFQNEAQLDKSGLPSDRFFAERPEGSVSTLKIQRTQQEDSAVYLCASSFGQVYSNQPQHFGDGTRLSIL.

The V and J genes are TRBV28 and TRBJ1-1; D is unclear. Trimming cost V 4 bases and J 4 bases, with 10 bases left between them. CDR1 and CDR2 from the germline V gene are MDHEN and SYDVKM. The CDR3 covers 13 residues. The DNA for the CDR3 is TGTGCCAGCAGTTCGAGGTTGGGCACTGAAGCTTTCTTT. Amino acids: CASSSRLGTEAFF.

This clone was detected once. V gene TRBV5-4 combines with J gene TRBJ2-7, with D tentatively TRBD1 (6 bases). Germline V lookup: CDR1 SGHNT, CDR2 YYREEE (reference sequence). V lost 4 bases and J lost 4, with 21 bases in between. The CDR3 contains 16 residues. The CDR3: CASSPTGQGIQYEQYF. The CDR3 DNA reads as TGTGCCAGCAGCCCGACAGGCCAGGGTATCCAGTACGAGCAGTACTTC. The variable domain in full, completed from reference TRBV5-4 and TRBJ2-7, reads ETGVTQSPTHLIKTRGQQVTLRCSSQSGHNTVSWYQQALGQGPQFIFQYYREEENGRGNFPPRFSGLQFPNYSSELNVNALELDDSALYLCASSPTGQGIQYEQYFGPGTRLTVT.

The chain is built from TRBV11-2 and TRBJ2-1; 9 positions agree with TRBD2. The CDR3 contains 16 residues. The V segment lost 1 base and the J segment 6 bases; nucleotides outside the gene matches: 7. Germline V lookup: CDR1 SGHAT, CDR2 FQNNGV. The CDR3 protein is CASSLVAGGRFNEQFF. Here the CDR3 DNA reads TGTGCCAGCAGCTTAGTGGCGGGAGGGCGATTCAATGAGCAGTTCTTC.

The CDR3 reads CASSLKTGAGTEAFF. The CDR3 nucleotides read TGTGCCAGCAGCCTAAAAACAGGGGCAGGGACTGAAGCTTTCTTT. This chain joins TRBV7-3 and TRBJ1-1, with TRBD1 matching over 7 bases. Germline-derived CDR1 and CDR2 are SGHTA and FQGTGA. This CDR3 has 15 residues. V lost 5 bases and J lost 5; bases outside the gene matches: 11.

Remarks on this clone: Germline is not matched at one junction end, which may reflect a read error. This chain joins TRBV7-7 and TRBJ1-4, with D unclear. The CDR3 extends over 13 amino acids. CDR1 is SSHAT and CDR2 is FNYEAQ in the germline V gene (reference sequence). The CDR3 DNA reads as TGTGCTAGCAGCCCCAGTCTAGGAGAAAAACTGTTTTTT. This encodes CASSPSLGEKLFF.

This clone was seen more than once but under ten times. This chain connects TRBV11-2 to TRBJ1-1; D might be TRBD1 (5 bases). Germline loops: CDR1 SGHAT, CDR2 FQNNGV. The CDR3 runs 13 residues. V was shortened by 5 bases and J by 7 bases, with 14 bases between the two germline ends. CDR3 DNA sequence: TGTGCCAGCAGCCTAGGCACAGGCGTTGAAGCTTTCTTT. This encodes CASSLGTGVEAFF.

The chain combines TRBV27 with TRBJ1-2, with 8 bases fitting TRBD1. V was pared by 5 bases and J by 5 bases, with 7 bases of the junction left unmatched. The CDR3 is 14 residues long. In germline, CDR1 is MNHEY, CDR2 SMNVEV (reference sequence). The CDR3 protein is CASSAQGAWYGYTF. As DNA, the CDR3 is TGTGCCAGCAGTGCCCAGGGGGCCTGGTATGGCTACACCTTC.

The genes are TRBV5-5 and TRBJ2-1; TRBD2 matches at 10 bases. The CDR3 length is 18 residues. V was clipped by 1 base and J by 0 bases; unmatched bases: 7. From germline, CDR1 is SGHKS and CDR2 YYEKEE (reference sequence). The chain's CDR3 is CASSLTSGVPSSYNEQFF. The DNA of the CDR3 is TGTGCCAGCAGCTTGACTAGCGGGGTTCCGAGCTCCTACAATGAGCAGTTCTTC.

CDR3 residues: CASSYQGPIYGYTF. The CDR3 nucleotides read TGTGCCAGCAGTTACCAGGGACCGATCTATGGCTACACCTTC. This chain connects TRBV6-5 to TRBJ1-2; possibly TRBD1 for D (5 bases). The CDR3 extends over 14 amino acids. Trimming cost V 2 bases and J 4 bases, with 11 bases left between them. Germline V lookup: CDR1 MNHEY, CDR2 SVGAGI.

The chain is built from TRBV5-1 and TRBJ2-5; D remains unclear. The CDR3 sequence is 18 residues long. Trimming cost V 0 bases and J 1 base, with 19 bases left between them. Germline assignment: CDR1 SGHRS and CDR2 YFSETQ. CDR3 bases: TGCGCCAGCAGCTTGGCCCCCCCACCCCAGGTGTTCCAAGAGACCCAGTACTTC. Residues: CASSLAPPPQVFQETQYF. Based on the CDR3 plus reference TRBV5-1 and TRBJ2-5, the full variable domain is KAGVTQTPRYLIKTRGQQVTLSCSPISGHRSVSWYQQTPGQGLQFLFEYFSETQRNKGNFPGRFSGRQFSNSRSEMNVSTLELGDSALYLCASSLAPPPQVFQETQYFGPGTRLLVL.

The J gene is TRBJ2-1, the V gene TRBV12-5; no reliable D call. Trimming took off 4 bases at V and 5 bases at J, with 15 bases between the two ends. Per the germline V gene, CDR1 is LGHNT and CDR2 is FRNRAP. The CDR3 totals 15 residues. Here the CDR3 DNA reads TGTGCTAGTGGTTACATTGGCGGTGGGGACAATGAGCAGTTCTTC. Translated, it gives CASGYIGGGDNEQFF.

The V call is TRBV5-5, the J call TRBJ1-1, with no clear D. Germline CDR1 and CDR2: SGHKS and YYEKEE (reference sequence). V shed 3 bases and J shed 1 base, with 19 bases lying between them. The CDR3 is made up of 17 amino acids. This chain's CDR3 is CASSSMDLFPGNTEAFF. CDR3 sequence (DNA): TGTGCCAGCAGCTCAATGGATTTATTCCCTGGGAACACTGAAGCTTTCTTT.

The chain links TRBV6-6 to TRBJ1-2; 11 bases line up with TRBD1. Germline CDR1 MNHNY, CDR2 SVGAGI (reference sequence). The CDR3 runs 14 residues. After removal of 5 bases from V and 8 bases from J, the junction contained 7 bases not matched to a gene. This chain's CDR3 is CASSRSGQGDGYTF. In nucleotides, the CDR3 is TGTGCCAGCAGTCGCTCGGGACAGGGGGACGGCTACACCTTC.

CDR3 DNA: TGTGCCAGTACCGATCTAGGGCAGCCCTACATGAACACTGAAGCTTTCTTT. This translates into CASTDLGQPYMNTEAFF. The genes are TRBV19 and TRBJ1-1; no definite D call. V was pared by 7 bases and J by 0 bases, with 21 bases between. This CDR3 is built from 17 residues. Germline assignment: CDR1 LNHDA and CDR2 SQIVND (reference sequence).

The V call is TRBV9, the J call TRBJ1-2; 7 bases match TRBD1. J lost 7 bases, V lost 0 bases, and 21 bases had no gene match. This CDR3 comprises 19 residues. The germline CDR1 and CDR2 sequences are SGDLS and YYNGEE. CDR3 residues: CASSVESSGQRILKGGYTF. For the CDR3, the DNA is TGTGCCAGCAGCGTAGAATCCTCGGGACAGCGCATTTTAAAGGGTGGCTACACCTTC.